This T cell receptor (beta chain) was identified during a study of blood T cell repertoires in COVID-19. Study-level background: PBMCs, B-cell-depleted T cells, or T cells were the source of the cDNA or gDNA that made up the material.

TCRdb's table, derived via immunoSEQ multiplex PCR, lists solely in-frame clones and lacks some. The sample yields about 64,000 clones, 80% to 90% seen once. The junction had 9 bases not matched to a gene; V was cut back by 3 bases and J by 2 bases. Germline CDR1 is MNHNS and CDR2 is SASEGT. The CDR3 is made up of 18 amino acids. The TCR was taken from a man older than 75 with acute or convalescent COVID-19. The chain couples TRBV6-1 to TRBJ1-5; 11 nucleotides line up with TRBD1. The specimen sequenced was peripheral blood. CDR3 residues: CASSESWDRGRGNQPQHF. The CDR3 nucleotides read TGTGCCAGCAGTGAGAGCTGGGACAGGGGGAGAGGCAATCAGCCCCAGCATTTT.